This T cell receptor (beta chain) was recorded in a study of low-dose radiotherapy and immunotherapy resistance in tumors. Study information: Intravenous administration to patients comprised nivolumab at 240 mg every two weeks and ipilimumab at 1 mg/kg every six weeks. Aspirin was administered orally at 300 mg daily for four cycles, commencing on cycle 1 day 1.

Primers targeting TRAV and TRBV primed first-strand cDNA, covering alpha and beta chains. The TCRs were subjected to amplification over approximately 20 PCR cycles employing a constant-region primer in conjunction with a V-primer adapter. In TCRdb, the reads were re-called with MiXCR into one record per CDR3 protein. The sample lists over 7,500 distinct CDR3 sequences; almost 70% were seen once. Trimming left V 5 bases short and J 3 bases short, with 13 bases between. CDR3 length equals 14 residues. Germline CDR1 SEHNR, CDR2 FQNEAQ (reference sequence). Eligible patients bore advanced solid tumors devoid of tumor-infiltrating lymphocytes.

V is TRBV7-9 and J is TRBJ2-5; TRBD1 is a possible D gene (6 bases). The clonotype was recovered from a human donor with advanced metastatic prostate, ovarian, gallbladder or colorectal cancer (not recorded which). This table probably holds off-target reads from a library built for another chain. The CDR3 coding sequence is TGTGCCAGCAGCCAGGGACAAGAAGAAGAGACCCAGTACTTC. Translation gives CASSQGQEEETQYF.